This T cell receptor (beta chain) was documented in a study of T cells of healthy individuals. Trimming removed 8 bases at V and 1 base at J, with 11 bases between. CDR1 and CDR2 from the germline V gene are MNHEY and SMNVEV (reference sequence). CDR3 size: 13 residues. This clonotype was detected many times. Each CDR3 protein gets one entry after TCRdb re-called the 5' RACE reads with MiXCR. The sample lists over 95,000 distinct CDR3 sequences; 15% to 20% were seen once. V and J are TRBV27 and TRBJ2-5, with D perhaps TRBD2 (6 bases). The source is a human donor in good health. This CDR3 is CASGPGAQETQYF. Written as DNA, the CDR3 is TGTGCCAGCGGGCCGGGAGCCCAAGAGACCCAGTACTTC.